The 22 T cell receptor beta chains listed next were all sequenced from one sample in a study of CD8 T cells in Susac syndrome. Random hexamers served to reverse transcribe about 0.5 to 1 ug RNA. TCRdb ran MiXCR on the immunoSEQ multiplex PCR reads and lists one entry per CDR3 protein. The sample has roughly 140,000 distinct CDR3 sequences, approximately 93% seen once. Sequences were obtained from CD8+ T cells from PBMCs. The receptors originated from a human donor in good health.

J is TRBJ1-2 and V is TRBV6-2 or TRBV6-3; 8 bases agree with TRBD1. The trim removed 7 bases at V and 4 bases at J, leaving 2 bases unmatched. Germline V gene lookup returns CDR1 MNHEY and CDR2 SVGEGT. This CDR3 region has 12 residues. The CDR3 protein is CASIDRGYGYTF. The CDR3, as DNA: TGTGCCAGCATCGACAGGGGCTATGGCTACACCTTC.

This chain uses TRBV27 with TRBJ1-2; D ambiguous. Germline V gene sequence: CDR1 MNHEY, CDR2 SMNVEV (reference sequence). This CDR3 is 11 amino acids long. The V end lost 10 bases, the J end lost 8 bases, and 14 bases lay between the germline ends. The DNA for the CDR3 is TGTGCCATCAAAACCTCCTCGGGCTACACCTTC. Translated: CAIKTSSGYTF.

The V and J genes are TRBV20-1 and TRBJ2-7, with D hard to call. Trimming shortened V by 4 bases and J by 4 bases, and 11 bases separated the two germline ends. This CDR3 has 12 amino acids. Germline lookup yields CDR1 DFQATT and CDR2 SNEGSKA (reference sequence). The CDR3 DNA reads as TGCAGTGCTATAGACGACGATTACGAGCAGTACTTC. It is translated as CSAIDDDYEQYF.

The rearrangement joins TRBV2 to TRBJ2-5; TRBD2 aligns across 7 bases. The CDR3 loop spans 11 amino acids. V gave up 2 bases and J gave up 12 bases; unmatched junction bases: 3. CDR1 is SNHLY, CDR2 FYNNEI, per germline. The CDR3 DNA reads as TGTGCCAGCAGTGAATCGGGAGGCGAGTACTTC. Residues: CASSESGGEYF.

The chain links TRBV23-1 to TRBJ2-1; D uncertain. TRBV23-1 is designated an ORF whose function remains uncertain. The ends were cut back, 6 bases at V and 4 bases at J, with 19 bases in the middle. There are 16 residues in the CDR3. The CDR3 nucleotides are TGCGCCAGCAGCCGAGGAGTGACCCGGCTGTACAATGAGCAGTTCTTC. It codes for CASSRGVTRLYNEQFF.

This chain uses TRBV27 with TRBJ1-2; unclear D gene. CDR3 length: 13 residues. V was cut by 5 bases and J by 5 bases, with 12 bases left in between. Germline V gives CDR1 MNHEY, CDR2 SMNVEV (reference sequence). The chain's CDR3 is CASSQKGRYGYTF. CDR3 sequence (DNA): TGTGCCAGCAGTCAGAAAGGAAGATATGGCTACACCTTC.

V and J are TRBV4-3 and TRBJ1-5, with a possible D match to TRBD1 (5 bases). CDR1 LGHNA and CDR2 YSLEER come from the germline V gene. The V end was cut by 0 bases, the J end by 4 bases, with 10 bases between. The CDR3 has 15 amino acids. CDR3 sequence: CASSQDVTVNQPQHF. The CDR3 nucleotides are TGCGCCAGCAGCCAAGATGTGACAGTAAATCAGCCCCAGCATTTT.

DNA for the CDR3: TGCAGTGCTAGAGATCGTCTAGCCGTTACGCAGTATTTT. Its protein product is CSARDRLAVTQYF. The V gene is TRBV20-1, the J gene TRBJ2-3, with D tentatively TRBD2 (5 bases). Trimming took off 0 bases at V and 8 bases at J, with 12 bases between the two ends. Per germline, CDR1 DFQATT and CDR2 SNEGSKA (reference sequence). This CDR3 is 13 amino acids long.

This chain links TRBV9 with TRBJ2-2; 13 bases line up with TRBD2. The CDR3 covers 19 residues. J lost 3 bases, V lost 1 base, and 9 bases had no gene match. Germline loops: CDR1 SGDLS, CDR2 YYNGEE. The chain's CDR3 is CASSVPGLAGAADTGELFF. In DNA form, the CDR3 reads TGTGCCAGCAGCGTACCCGGACTAGCGGGAGCCGCGGACACCGGGGAGCTGTTTTTT.

This chain joins TRBV5-6 and TRBJ2-7; D not certain. The CDR3 extends over 14 amino acids. In germline, CDR1 is SGHDT, CDR2 YYEEEE. The ends were cut back, 4 bases at V and 3 bases at J, with 14 bases in the middle. CDR3 protein: CASSPTSASYEQYF. The CDR3 DNA is TGTGCCAGCAGCCCGACATCCGCAAGCTACGAGCAGTACTTC.

This clonotype was seen only once. The chain is built from TRBV15 and TRBJ2-1, with D perhaps matching TRBD1 (6 bases). The CDR3 loop spans 15 amino acids. Germline loops: CDR1 LNHNV, CDR2 YYDKDF (reference sequence). V lost 6 bases and J 3 bases, leaving 15 bases between the germline ends. CDR3 region: CATRLAGTYYNEQFF. In nucleotides, the CDR3 is TGTGCCACCAGACTCGCCGGGACATACTACAATGAGCAGTTCTTC. Complete variable domain (other parts from reference TRBV15 and TRBJ2-1): DAMVIQNPRYQVTQFGKPVTLSCSQTLNHNVMYWYQQKSSQAPKLLFHYYDKDFNNEADTPDNFQSRRPNTSFCFLDIRSPGLGDTAMYLCATRLAGTYYNEQFFGPGTRLTVL.

The chain joins TRBV27 to TRBJ2-3; no reliable D call. V was cut by 7 bases and J by 0 bases, with 8 bases left in between. CDR3 size: 13 residues. Germline loops: CDR1 MNHEY, CDR2 SMNVEV (reference sequence). DNA of the CDR3: TGTGCCAGCATCCAGACTAGCACAGATACGCAGTATTTT. Its translation: CASIQTSTDTQYF.

The J gene is TRBJ2-5, the V gene TRBV5-6, with D unresolved. Trimming stripped 0 bases from V and 0 bases from J, with 9 bases between. Germline V gives CDR1 SGHDT, CDR2 YYEEEE. The length of the CDR3 is 15 residues. CDR3 nucleotide sequence: TGTGCCAGCAGCTTGGGACTTTCGTACCAAGAGACCCAGTACTTC. Residues: CASSLGLSYQETQYF.

The gene calls are TRBV2 and TRBJ2-5; D may match TRBD1 or TRBD2 (5 bases each). CDR1 is SNHLY and CDR2 is FYNNEI in the germline V gene. This CDR3 has 14 residues. V shed 8 bases and J shed 5 bases, with 18 bases lying between them. CDR3 nucleotide sequence: TGTGCCAGCGGAAGACCGGGACCCCGGGAGACCCAGTACTTC. Its protein is CASGRPGPRETQYF.

The chain combines TRBV4-3 with TRBJ1-4, with D perhaps TRBD1 (5 bases). The germline V and J ends were trimmed by 0 bases and 2 bases, with 7 bases remaining between them. The CDR3 contains 15 residues. Germline CDR1 reads LGHNA; CDR2 reads YSLEER. The CDR3 sequence: CASSQDRGTNEKLFF. The DNA of the CDR3 is TGCGCCAGCAGCCAAGATCGGGGGACTAATGAAAAACTGTTTTTT.

This clonotype was seen once. The V gene is TRBV7-9, the J gene TRBJ1-2, with 9 bases that match TRBD1. V shed 1 base and J 1 base; nucleotides not matched to a gene: 1. The CDR3 has 15 residues. Looked up from germline, CDR1 is SEHNR and CDR2 is FQNEAQ (reference sequence). The CDR3 region is CASSLGTGDNYGYTF. The CDR3 nucleotides are TGTGCCAGCAGCTTAGGGACAGGGGATAACTATGGCTACACCTTC.

This clonotype was detected only once. The chain joins TRBV9 to TRBJ1-2; 8 bases agree with TRBD1. The V gene end was trimmed by 5 bases and the J gene end by 8 bases; junction bases not matched to a gene: 5. The length of the CDR3 is 12 residues. Germline assignment: CDR1 SGDLS and CDR2 YYNGEE. CDR3 residues: CASSGTGGGYTF. CDR3 bases: TGTGCCAGCAGTGGGACAGGCGGGGGCTACACCTTC.

The chain uses TRBV7-2 and TRBJ2-1; D remains ambiguous. Germline V gene lookup returns CDR1 SGHTA and CDR2 FQGNSA. Trimming stripped 8 bases from V and 10 bases from J, with 15 bases between. CDR3 size: 12 residues. In DNA form, the CDR3 reads TGTGCCAGCGCATCGGAAGGGAAGGAGCAGTTCTTC. Translated, it gives CASASEGKEQFF.

Here the CDR3 DNA reads TGCGCCAGCAGCCTCACTGGGACAGGGGTGGACGAGCAGTACTTC. Protein product: CASSLTGTGVDEQYF. The chain joins TRBV5-1 to TRBJ2-7; 10 bases are a match to TRBD1. This CDR3 has 15 amino acids. The junction had 9 bases not matched to a gene; V was cut back by 4 bases and J by 5 bases. Germline lookup yields CDR1 SGHRS and CDR2 YFSETQ.

The rearrangement links TRBV29-1 to TRBJ1-1; TRBD1 might be the D (6 bases). CDR3 size: 12 residues. V shed 4 bases and J shed 6 bases, with 12 bases lying between them. The V gene's germline CDR1 is SQVTM and CDR2 ANQGSEA. The CDR3 DNA sequence: TGCAGCGTTGTAGCGGGGGCTGCTGAAGCTTTCTTT. This encodes CSVVAGAAEAFF.

The genes are TRBV28 and TRBJ1-5; D not resolved. Germline assignment: CDR1 MDHEN and CDR2 SYDVKM. The V end was cut by 3 bases, the J end by 7 bases, with 13 bases between. There are 14 residues in the CDR3. CDR3 sequence reads: CASSFSGSDQPQHF. CDR3 DNA: TGTGCCAGCAGTTTTAGTGGCAGCGACCAGCCCCAGCATTTT.

V usage is TRBV28 and J usage is TRBJ1-5; 8 bases match TRBD1. The germline V gene encodes CDR1 MDHEN and CDR2 SYDVKM. The V segment lost 5 bases and the J segment 6 bases; nucleotides outside the gene matches: 9. The length of the CDR3 is 15 residues. CDR3: CASSRDRGRGQPQHF. As DNA, the CDR3 is TGTGCCAGCAGTAGAGACAGGGGACGAGGTCAGCCCCAGCATTTT.